Following are 8 T cell receptor beta chains from one sample sequenced in a study of blood T cell repertoires in COVID-19. Assay: immunoSEQ multiplex PCR; the TCRdb copy retains only in-frame clones and omits some. The data show roughly 360,000 clones, around 84% seen once. Sequences were obtained from peripheral blood. All receptors derive from a human donor with acute or convalescent COVID-19. The donor label of this sample is uncertain.

V and J are TRBV14 and TRBJ1-4, with no clear D. Germline V gene data show CDR1 as SGHDN and CDR2 as FVKESK. The CDR3 is 18 residues long. V lost 4 bases and J 0 bases, leaving 18 bases between the germline ends. The CDR3 loop reads CASSPWPLSFATNEKLFF. The DNA of the CDR3 is TGTGCCAGCAGCCCATGGCCCCTTTCGTTTGCAACTAATGAAAAACTGTTTTTT.

This clone was counted a single time. The rearrangement uses TRBV6-1 and TRBJ2-2; 7 bases agree with TRBD1. After removal of 1 base from V and 6 bases from J, the junction contained 5 bases not matched to a gene. This CDR3 comprises 15 residues. Per the germline V gene, CDR1 is MNHNS and CDR2 is SASEGT. The CDR3 here is CASSEDRGWSGELFF. The CDR3, as DNA: TGTGCCAGCAGTGAAGACAGGGGTTGGTCCGGGGAGCTGTTTTTT.

The J gene is TRBJ2-1, the V gene TRBV5-1; D possibly corresponds to TRBD1 (5 bases). Trimming took off 2 bases at V and 0 bases at J, with 12 bases between the two ends. The germline V gene has CDR1 SGHRS and CDR2 YFSETQ. The CDR3 is made up of 16 amino acids. The CDR3 loop reads CASSLWQGGSYNEQFF. The DNA of the CDR3 is TGCGCCAGCAGCTTATGGCAGGGTGGCTCCTACAATGAGCAGTTCTTC.

The rearrangement uses TRBV7-2 and TRBJ1-1; D perhaps matches TRBD1 (5 bases). Germline assignment: CDR1 SGHTA and CDR2 FQGNSA. The CDR3 has 13 residues. Trimming shortened V by 7 bases and J by 10 bases, and 19 bases separated the two germline ends. CDR3: CASTLGGGLGAFF. The CDR3 DNA reads TGTGCCAGCACCCTAGGCGGGGGACTCGGAGCTTTCTTT.

V usage is TRBV6-6 and J usage is TRBJ2-1; D ambiguous. CDR1 is MNHNY, CDR2 SVGAGI, per germline (reference sequence). With 2 bases removed from V and 5 bases from J, the gap between germline ends came to 7 bases. The CDR3 runs 13 residues. CDR3 region: CASSYARDNEQFF. The DNA of the CDR3 is TGTGCCAGCAGTTACGCAAGAGACAATGAGCAGTTCTTC.

This clone was picked up a small number of times. The chain uses TRBV18 and TRBJ2-5; 8 bases line up with TRBD1. The CDR3 has 19 amino acids. The V and J ends lost 3 bases and 1 base, in that order; junction bases with no gene match: 16. CDR1 is KGHSH and CDR2 is LQKENI in the germline V gene. DNA of the CDR3: TGTGCCAGCTCACCTCTTGGGACAGGTCTCGGGTCCCGCCAAGAGACCCAGTACTTC. As protein: CASSPLGTGLGSRQETQYF. The full variable domain, in which reference TRBV18 and TRBJ2-5 provide the parts outside the CDR3, is NAGVMQNPRHLVRRRGQEARLRCSPMKGHSHVYWYRQLPEEGLKFMVYLQKENIIDESGMPKERFSAEFPKEGPSILRIQQVVRGDSAAYFCASSPLGTGLGSRQETQYFGPGTRLLVL.

This chain uses TRBV5-1 with TRBJ1-1; the D gene is possibly TRBD1 (5 bases). The germline V gene encodes CDR1 SGHRS and CDR2 YFSETQ. The V end was cut by 4 bases, the J end by 1 base, with 11 bases between. The length of the CDR3 is 14 residues. This CDR3 is CASSVTVGNTEAFF. The CDR3 coding sequence is TGCGCCAGCAGCGTGACAGTGGGGAACACTGAAGCTTTCTTT.

The V gene is TRBV27, the J gene TRBJ2-1, with D unclear. CDR3 length: 14 residues. V was trimmed by 2 bases and J by 8 bases, leaving 13 bases between them. CDR1 and CDR2 (germline): MNHEY, SMNVEV (reference sequence). CDR3 amino acids: CASSLGNSHDEQFF. As DNA, the CDR3 is TGTGCCAGCAGTTTAGGTAACAGTCACGATGAGCAGTTCTTC.